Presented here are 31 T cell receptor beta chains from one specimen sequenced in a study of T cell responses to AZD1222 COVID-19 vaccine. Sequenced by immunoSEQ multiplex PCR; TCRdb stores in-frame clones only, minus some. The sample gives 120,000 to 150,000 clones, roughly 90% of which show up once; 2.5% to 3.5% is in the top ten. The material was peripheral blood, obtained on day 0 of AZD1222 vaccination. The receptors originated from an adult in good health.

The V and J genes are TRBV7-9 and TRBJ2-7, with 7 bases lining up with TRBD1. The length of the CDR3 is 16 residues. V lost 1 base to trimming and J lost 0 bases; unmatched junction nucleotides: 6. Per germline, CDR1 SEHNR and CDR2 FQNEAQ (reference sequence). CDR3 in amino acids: CASSLVVTGSSYEQYF. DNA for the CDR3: TGTGCCAGCAGCTTAGTAGTGACAGGGAGCTCCTACGAGCAGTACTTC.

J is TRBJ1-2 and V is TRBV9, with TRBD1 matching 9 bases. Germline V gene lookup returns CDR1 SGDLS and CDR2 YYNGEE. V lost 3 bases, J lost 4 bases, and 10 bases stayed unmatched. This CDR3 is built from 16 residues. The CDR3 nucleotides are TGTGCCAGCAGCGCCTCGGGACAGGGTCTTTCCTATGGCTACACCTTC. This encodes CASSASGQGLSYGYTF.

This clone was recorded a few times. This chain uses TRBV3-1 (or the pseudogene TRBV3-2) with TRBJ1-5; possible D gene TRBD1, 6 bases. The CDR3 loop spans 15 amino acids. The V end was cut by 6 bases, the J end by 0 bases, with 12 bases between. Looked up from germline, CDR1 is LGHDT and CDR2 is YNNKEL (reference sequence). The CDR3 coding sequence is TGTGCCAGCAGTTGGGGGCCGAATAGCAATCAGCCCCAGCATTTT. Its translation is CASSWGPNSNQPQHF.

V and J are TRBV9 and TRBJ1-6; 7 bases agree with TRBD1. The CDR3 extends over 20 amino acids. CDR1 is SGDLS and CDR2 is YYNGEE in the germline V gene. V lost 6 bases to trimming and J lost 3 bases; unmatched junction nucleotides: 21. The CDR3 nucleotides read TGTGCCAGCAAGACAGGGAGGCAGTGTGATAGGGAAATCTATAATTCACCCCTCCACTTT. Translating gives CASKTGRQCDREIYNSPLHF.

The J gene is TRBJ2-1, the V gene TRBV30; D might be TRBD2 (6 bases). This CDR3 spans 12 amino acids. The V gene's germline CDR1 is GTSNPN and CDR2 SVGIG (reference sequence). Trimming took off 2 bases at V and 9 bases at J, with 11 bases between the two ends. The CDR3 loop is CAWSSLATEQFF. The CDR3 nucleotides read TGTGCCTGGAGTTCGCTAGCGACTGAGCAGTTCTTC.

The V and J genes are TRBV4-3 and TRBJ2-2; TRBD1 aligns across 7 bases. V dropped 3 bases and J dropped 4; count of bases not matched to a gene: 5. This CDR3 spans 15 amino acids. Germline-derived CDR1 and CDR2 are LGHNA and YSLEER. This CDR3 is CASSHKGASTGELFF. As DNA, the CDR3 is TGCGCCAGCAGCCATAAGGGGGCAAGCACCGGGGAGCTGTTTTTT.

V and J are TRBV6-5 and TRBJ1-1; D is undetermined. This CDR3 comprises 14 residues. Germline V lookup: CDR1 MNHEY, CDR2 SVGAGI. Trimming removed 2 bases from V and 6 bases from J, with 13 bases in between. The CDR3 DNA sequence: TGTGCCAGCAGTTACGGGAGGGTGGGAGCTGAAGCTTTCTTT. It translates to CASSYGRVGAEAFF.

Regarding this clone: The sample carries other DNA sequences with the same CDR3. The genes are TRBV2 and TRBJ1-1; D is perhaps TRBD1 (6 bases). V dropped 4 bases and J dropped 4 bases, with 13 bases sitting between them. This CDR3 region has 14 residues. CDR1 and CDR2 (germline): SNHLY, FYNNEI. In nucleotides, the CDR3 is TGTGCCAGCAGTGGGCAGGGGCTAGGCACTGAAGCTTTCTTT. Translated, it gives CASSGQGLGTEAFF.

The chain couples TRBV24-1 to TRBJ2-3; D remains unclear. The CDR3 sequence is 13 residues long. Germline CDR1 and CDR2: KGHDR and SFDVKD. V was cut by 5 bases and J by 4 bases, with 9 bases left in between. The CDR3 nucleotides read TGTGCCACCAGTGCCGCGGCCTCAGATACGCAGTATTTT. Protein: CATSAAASDTQYF.

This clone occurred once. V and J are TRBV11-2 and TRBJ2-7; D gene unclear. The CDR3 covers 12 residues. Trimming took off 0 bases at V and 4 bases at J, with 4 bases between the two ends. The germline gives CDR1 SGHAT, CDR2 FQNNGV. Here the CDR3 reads CASSLDRYEQYF. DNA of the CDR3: TGTGCCAGCAGCTTAGATCGATACGAGCAGTACTTC.

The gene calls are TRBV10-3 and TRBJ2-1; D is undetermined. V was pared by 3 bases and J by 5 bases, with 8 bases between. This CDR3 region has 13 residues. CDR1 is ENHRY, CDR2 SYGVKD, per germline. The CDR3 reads CAISELQNNEQFF. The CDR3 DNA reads TGTGCCATCAGTGAACTACAAAACAATGAGCAGTTCTTC.

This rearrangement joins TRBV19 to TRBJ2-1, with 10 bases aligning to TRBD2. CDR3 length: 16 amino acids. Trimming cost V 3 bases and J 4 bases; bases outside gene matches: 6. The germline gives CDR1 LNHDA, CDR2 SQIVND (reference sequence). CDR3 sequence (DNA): TGTGCCAGTAGTATTGTAGAGCGGGAGGGGTACAATGAGCAGTTCTTC. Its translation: CASSIVEREGYNEQFF.

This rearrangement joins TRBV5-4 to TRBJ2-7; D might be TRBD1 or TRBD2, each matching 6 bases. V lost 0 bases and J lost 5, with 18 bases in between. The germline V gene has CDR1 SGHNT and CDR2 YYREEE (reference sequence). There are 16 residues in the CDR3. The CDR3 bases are TGTGCCAGCAGCTTGGGGGGGGCAGGGCCCCTAGACGAGCAGTACTTC. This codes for CASSLGGAGPLDEQYF.

The CDR3: CASSTPLGQGPTGELFF. CDR3 DNA sequence: TGTGCCAGCAGCACCCCCCTGGGACAGGGGCCCACCGGGGAGCTGTTTTTT. V is TRBV9 and J is TRBJ2-2; 10 bases map to TRBD1. This CDR3 is 17 amino acids long. Trimming at V came to 4 bases and at J to 4 bases, leaving 10 bases not matched to a gene. The V gene's germline CDR1 is SGDLS and CDR2 YYNGEE.

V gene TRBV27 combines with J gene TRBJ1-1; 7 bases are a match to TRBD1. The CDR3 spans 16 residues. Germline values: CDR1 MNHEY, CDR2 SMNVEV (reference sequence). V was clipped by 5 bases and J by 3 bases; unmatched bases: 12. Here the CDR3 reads CASSRQGRYWYTEAFF. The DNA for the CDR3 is TGTGCCAGCAGTCGACAGGGAAGGTATTGGTACACTGAAGCTTTCTTT.

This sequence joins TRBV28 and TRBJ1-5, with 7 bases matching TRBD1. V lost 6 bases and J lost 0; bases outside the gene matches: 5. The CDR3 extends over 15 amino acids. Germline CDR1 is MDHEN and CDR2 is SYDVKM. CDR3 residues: CASRPGQFSNQPQHF. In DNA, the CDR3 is TGTGCCAGCAGACCGGGACAGTTTAGCAATCAGCCCCAGCATTTT.

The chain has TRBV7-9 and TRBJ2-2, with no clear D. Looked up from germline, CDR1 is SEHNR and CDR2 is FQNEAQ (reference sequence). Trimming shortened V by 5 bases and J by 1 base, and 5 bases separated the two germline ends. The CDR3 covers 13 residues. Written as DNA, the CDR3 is TGTGCCAGCAGCACCAAGAACACCGGGGAGCTGTTTTTT. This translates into CASSTKNTGELFF.

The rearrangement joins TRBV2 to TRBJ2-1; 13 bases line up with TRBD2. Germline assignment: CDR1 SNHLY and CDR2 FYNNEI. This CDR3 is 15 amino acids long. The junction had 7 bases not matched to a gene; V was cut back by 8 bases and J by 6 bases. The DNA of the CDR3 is TGTGCCAGCTGGACTAGCGGGAGAGGGGGCAATGAGCAGTTCTTC. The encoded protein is CASWTSGRGGNEQFF. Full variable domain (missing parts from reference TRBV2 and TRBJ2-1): EPEVTQTPSHQVTQMGQEVILRCVPISNHLYFYWYRQILGQKVEFLVSFYNNEISEKSEIFDDQFSVERPDGSNFTLKIRSTKLEDSAMYFCASWTSGRGGNEQFFGPGTRLTVL.

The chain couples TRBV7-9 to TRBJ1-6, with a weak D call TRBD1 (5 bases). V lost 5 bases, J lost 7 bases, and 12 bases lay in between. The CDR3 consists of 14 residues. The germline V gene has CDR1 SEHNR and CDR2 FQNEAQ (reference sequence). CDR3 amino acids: CASSGGVENSPLHF. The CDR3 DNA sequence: TGTGCCAGCAGCGGAGGGGTGGAGAATTCACCCCTCCACTTT.

CDR3 DNA sequence: TGTGCCAGTAGGCCGTCCGGCACAGATACGCAGTATTTT. It specifies CASRPSGTDTQYF. The chain is built from TRBV19 and TRBJ2-3, with D uncertain. The CDR3 runs to 13 residues. Trimming stripped 6 bases from V and 1 base from J, with 8 bases between. The germline CDR1 and CDR2 sequences are LNHDA and SQIVND (reference sequence).

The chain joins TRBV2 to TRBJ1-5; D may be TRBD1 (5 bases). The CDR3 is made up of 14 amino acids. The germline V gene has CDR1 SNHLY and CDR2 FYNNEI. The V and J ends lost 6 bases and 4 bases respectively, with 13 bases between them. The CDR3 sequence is CASRHGGRNQPQHF. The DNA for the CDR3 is TGTGCCAGCAGGCACGGGGGGAGGAATCAGCCCCAGCATTTT.

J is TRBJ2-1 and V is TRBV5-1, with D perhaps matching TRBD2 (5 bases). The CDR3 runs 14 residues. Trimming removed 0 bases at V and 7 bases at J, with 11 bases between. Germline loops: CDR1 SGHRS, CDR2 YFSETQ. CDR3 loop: CASSLVTTGNEQFF. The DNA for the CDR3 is TGCGCCAGCAGCTTGGTTACGACGGGGAATGAGCAGTTCTTC.

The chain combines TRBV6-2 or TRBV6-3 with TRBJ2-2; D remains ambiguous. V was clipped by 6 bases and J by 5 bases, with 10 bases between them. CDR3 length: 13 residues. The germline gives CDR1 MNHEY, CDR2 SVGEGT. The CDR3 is CASSPTFTGELFF. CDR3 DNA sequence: TGTGCCAGCAGCCCAACCTTTACCGGGGAGCTGTTTTTT.

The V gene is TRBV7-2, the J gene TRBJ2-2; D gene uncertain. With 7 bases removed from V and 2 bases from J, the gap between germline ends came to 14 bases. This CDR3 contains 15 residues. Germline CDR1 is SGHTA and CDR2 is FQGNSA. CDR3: CASNGPPLNTGELFF. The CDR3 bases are TGTGCCAGCAATGGCCCCCCCCTCAACACCGGGGAGCTGTTTTTT.

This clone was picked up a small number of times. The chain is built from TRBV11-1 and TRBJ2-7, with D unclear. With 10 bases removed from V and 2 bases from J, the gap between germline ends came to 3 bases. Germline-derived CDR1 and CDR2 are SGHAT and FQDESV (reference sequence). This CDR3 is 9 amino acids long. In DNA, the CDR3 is TGTGCCAACACCTACGAGCAGTACTTC. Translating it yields CANTYEQYF.

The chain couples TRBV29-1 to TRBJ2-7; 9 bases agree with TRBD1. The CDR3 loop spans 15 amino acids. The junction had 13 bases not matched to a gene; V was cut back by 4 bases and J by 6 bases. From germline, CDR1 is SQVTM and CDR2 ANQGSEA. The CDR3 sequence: CSVAGQGKTDLEQYF. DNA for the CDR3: TGCAGCGTTGCAGGACAGGGGAAAACGGATCTCGAGCAGTACTTC.

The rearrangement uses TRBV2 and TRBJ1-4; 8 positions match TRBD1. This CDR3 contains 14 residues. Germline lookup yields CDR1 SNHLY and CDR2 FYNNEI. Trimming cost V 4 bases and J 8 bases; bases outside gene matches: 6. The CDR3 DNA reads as TGTGCCAGCAGTGCCAGGGGGCCAGGAGAAAAACTGTTTTTT. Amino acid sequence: CASSARGPGEKLFF.

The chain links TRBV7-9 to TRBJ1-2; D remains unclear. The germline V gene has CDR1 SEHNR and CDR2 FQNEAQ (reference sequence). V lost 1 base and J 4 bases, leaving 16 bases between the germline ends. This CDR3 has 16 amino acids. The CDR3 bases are TGTGCCAGCAGCTTAGGTCCCCACAGTCCCACCTATGGCTACACCTTC. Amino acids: CASSLGPHSPTYGYTF.

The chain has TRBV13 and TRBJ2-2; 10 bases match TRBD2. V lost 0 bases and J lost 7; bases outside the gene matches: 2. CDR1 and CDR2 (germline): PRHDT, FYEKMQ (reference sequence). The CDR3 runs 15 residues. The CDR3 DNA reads TGTGCCAGCAGCTTAGGCCTAGCGGGAGACGGGGAGCTGTTTTTT. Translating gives CASSLGLAGDGELFF.

CDR3 sequence (DNA): TGTGCCAGTAGTCCGACAGGGACCCAAGAGACCCAGTACTTC. Translating gives CASSPTGTQETQYF. This chain joins TRBV19 and TRBJ2-5; TRBD1 aligns across 7 bases. The CDR3 length is 14 residues. The V segment lost 5 bases and the J segment 1 base; nucleotides outside the gene matches: 4. The germline CDR1 and CDR2 sequences are LNHDA and SQIVND (reference sequence).

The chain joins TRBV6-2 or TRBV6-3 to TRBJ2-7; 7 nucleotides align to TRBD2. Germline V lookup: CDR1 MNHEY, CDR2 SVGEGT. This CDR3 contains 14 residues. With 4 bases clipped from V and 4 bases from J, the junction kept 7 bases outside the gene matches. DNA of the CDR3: TGTGCCAGCAGTTTCCTAGCGGAAGGATACGAGCAGTACTTC. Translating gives CASSFLAEGYEQYF.